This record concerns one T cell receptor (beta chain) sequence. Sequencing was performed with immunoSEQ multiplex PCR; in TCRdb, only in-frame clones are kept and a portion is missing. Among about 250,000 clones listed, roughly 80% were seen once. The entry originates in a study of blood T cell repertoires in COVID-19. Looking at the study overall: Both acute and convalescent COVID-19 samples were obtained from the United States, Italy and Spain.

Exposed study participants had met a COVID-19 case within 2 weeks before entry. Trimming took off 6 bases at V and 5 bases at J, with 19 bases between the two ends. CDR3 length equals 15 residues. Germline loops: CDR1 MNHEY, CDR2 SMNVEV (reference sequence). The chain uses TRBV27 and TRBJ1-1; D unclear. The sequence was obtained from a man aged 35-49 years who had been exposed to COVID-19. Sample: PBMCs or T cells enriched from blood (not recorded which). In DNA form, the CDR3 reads TGTGCCAGCAGCTACGCCAGGCCCACCGGTACTGAAGCTTTCTTT. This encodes CASSYARPTGTEAFF.